The 16 T cell receptor beta chains presented below share a single source sample, sequenced in a study of cytomegalovirus exposure and HLA in healthy donors. Primers: 60 Vbeta forward and 13 Jbeta reverse. Profiling relied on immunoSEQ multiplex PCR, and the TCRdb table lists in-frame clones only, not all of them. Here the sample spans more than 85,000 clones, around 75% being singletons. Sequencing was performed on PBMCs. Receptor source: a woman younger than 30 in good health and CMV-seropositive.

As regards this clone: Other DNA sequences of this sample code for an identical CDR3. The chain couples TRBV18 to TRBJ2-7; D perhaps matches TRBD2 (6 bases). Per the germline V gene, CDR1 is KGHSH and CDR2 is LQKENI. V was trimmed by 3 bases and J by 0 bases, leaving 6 bases between them. The CDR3 runs to 13 residues. CDR3 coding DNA: TGTGCCAGCTCACCCGGGGGCTCCTACGAGCAGTACTTC. It is translated as CASSPGGSYEQYF. The whole variable domain, remainder taken from reference TRBV18 and TRBJ2-7, is NAGVMQNPRHLVRRRGQEARLRCSPMKGHSHVYWYRQLPEEGLKFMVYLQKENIIDESGMPKERFSAEFPKEGPSILRIQQVVRGDSAAYFCASSPGGSYEQYFGPGTRLTVT.

In DNA, the CDR3 is TGTGCCAGCAGGGGACTAGCGGGAGATGATGAGCAGTTCTTC. This codes for CASRGLAGDDEQFF. The chain uses TRBV27 and TRBJ2-1; TRBD2 matches at 14 bases. The J segment lost 8 bases and the V segment lost 6 bases, leaving 3 bases of the junction unmatched. Per the germline V gene, CDR1 is MNHEY and CDR2 is SMNVEV (reference sequence). CDR3 length equals 14 residues.

The chain recombines TRBV5-1 with TRBJ2-1; 9 bases map to TRBD2. The germline V gene encodes CDR1 SGHRS and CDR2 YFSETQ. V lost 1 base and J lost 2; bases outside the gene matches: 7. This CDR3 has 17 amino acids. CDR3 DNA sequence: TGCGCCAGCAGCTTGAAGTCTGGCGGGAGGGCCTACAATGAGCAGTTCTTC. This sequence encodes CASSLKSGGRAYNEQFF.

J is TRBJ2-1 and V is TRBV6-5; D is possibly TRBD1 (6 bases). The CDR3 loop spans 11 amino acids. The V gene lost 3 bases and the J gene lost 10 bases, with 7 bases spanning the gap. Germline CDR1 MNHEY, CDR2 SVGAGI. The CDR3 region is CASSYRGEQFF. CDR3 in DNA: TGTGCCAGCAGTTATAGGGGGGAGCAGTTCTTC.

The V call is TRBV5-1, the J call TRBJ2-1; 7 nucleotides line up with TRBD2. Per the germline V gene, CDR1 is SGHRS and CDR2 is YFSETQ. The V and J ends lost 0 bases and 5 bases, in that order; junction bases with no gene match: 8. This CDR3 is 16 amino acids long. This CDR3 is CASSLEGGSPNNEQFF. The CDR3 DNA reads TGCGCCAGCAGCTTGGAGGGCGGGAGCCCTAACAATGAGCAGTTCTTC.

Points on this clone: A read error may explain this, as a much larger clone is one base away. The chain recombines TRBV7-9 with TRBJ1-1; D call uncertain. Per the germline V gene, CDR1 is SEHNR and CDR2 is FQNEAQ (reference sequence). This CDR3 region has 13 residues. The CDR3, as DNA: TGTACCAGCAGCTTTATGGCGAACACTGAAGCTTTCTTT. It yields the protein CTSSFMANTEAFF.

The rearrangement links TRBV18 to TRBJ2-1; 9 bases agree with TRBD2. Germline V gives CDR1 KGHSH, CDR2 LQKENI. This CDR3 contains 16 residues. V lost 5 bases and J lost 3; bases outside the gene matches: 8. The CDR3 here is CASSVSSGIIYNEQFF. For the CDR3, the DNA is TGTGCCAGCTCAGTTTCTAGCGGGATCATCTACAATGAGCAGTTCTTC.

CDR3 amino acids: CAISEGRGYTF. The CDR3 DNA is TGTGCCATCAGTGAGGGAAGGGGTTACACCTTC. This rearrangement joins TRBV10-3 to TRBJ1-2; perhaps TRBD1 as D (5 bases). The CDR3 has 11 residues. The V gene lost 2 bases and the J gene lost 11 bases, with 9 bases spanning the gap. Looked up from germline, CDR1 is ENHRY and CDR2 is SYGVKD.

This clone appeared a few times. The chain couples TRBV30 to TRBJ2-6, with 9 bases that match TRBD1. The CDR3 loop spans 15 amino acids. Germline CDR1 reads GTSNPN; CDR2 reads SVGIG (reference sequence). V lost 7 bases to trimming and J lost 0 bases; unmatched junction nucleotides: 4. DNA for the CDR3: TGTGCCTCACAGGGGGCCAACTCTGGGGCCAACGTCCTGACTTTC. This sequence encodes CASQGANSGANVLTF.

V and J are TRBV19 and TRBJ1-5, with 10 bases identical to TRBD1. Germline CDR1 is LNHDA and CDR2 is SQIVND (reference sequence). The V segment lost 1 base and the J segment 1 base; nucleotides outside the gene matches: 4. This CDR3 region has 17 residues. Here the CDR3 DNA reads TGTGCCAGTAGTATAGTCCCGGGACAGGGGAGCAATCAGCCCCAGCATTTT. Its translation: CASSIVPGQGSNQPQHF.

This clone appeared a single time. This chain uses TRBV7-9 with TRBJ2-1; D may be TRBD1 (6 bases). V lost 5 bases and J lost 6, with 17 bases in between. This CDR3 is built from 15 residues. In germline, CDR1 is SEHNR, CDR2 FQNEAQ (reference sequence). CDR3 protein: CASSLNAQGPNEQFF. For the CDR3, the DNA is TGTGCCAGCAGCCTAAATGCCCAGGGGCCCAATGAGCAGTTCTTC.

V and J are TRBV11-3 and TRBJ2-5, with TRBD2 as a possible D gene (5 bases). The V and J ends lost 7 bases and 1 base respectively, with 13 bases between them. CDR1 SGHNT and CDR2 YENEEA come from the germline V gene. CDR3 length: 14 amino acids. The CDR3 sequence: CASNNGGFQETQYF. The CDR3 nucleotides read TGTGCCAGCAACAATGGCGGGTTCCAAGAGACCCAGTACTTC.

The genes are TRBV5-8 and TRBJ2-2; 7 positions match TRBD2. Germline CDR1 SGHTS, CDR2 YDEGEE. V lost 0 bases to trimming and J lost 0 bases; unmatched junction nucleotides: 8. The CDR3 is made up of 18 amino acids. CDR3 region: CASSLASRLAANTGELFF. CDR3 in DNA: TGTGCCAGCAGCTTGGCTTCGCGGCTAGCGGCGAACACCGGGGAGCTGTTTTTT.

In nucleotides, the CDR3 is TGCGCCAGCAGCCAAGGCCCTAAAGGGGACACTGAAGCTTTCTTT. Amino acid sequence: CASSQGPKGDTEAFF. The chain couples TRBV4-3 to TRBJ1-1; perhaps TRBD1 as D (5 bases). The germline V and J ends were trimmed by 1 base and 3 bases, with 12 bases remaining between them. The length of the CDR3 is 15 residues. Germline values: CDR1 LGHNA, CDR2 YSLEER.

The V gene is TRBV2, the J gene TRBJ2-7; TRBD2 might be the D (5 bases). The CDR3 runs to 15 residues. Trimming stripped 1 base from V and 2 bases from J, with 12 bases between. CDR1 is SNHLY, CDR2 FYNNEI, per germline. This CDR3 is CASSEVSGSAYEQYF. CDR3 coding DNA: TGTGCCAGCAGTGAAGTCTCGGGGTCCGCCTACGAGCAGTACTTC.

This clone was counted a few times. The rearrangement uses TRBV5-6 and TRBJ2-5; TRBD1 matches at 7 bases. CDR1 is SGHDT and CDR2 is YYEEEE in the germline V gene. Trimming took 0 bases from V and 3 from J; bases not matched to a gene: 2. CDR3 size: 14 residues. CDR3 residues: CASSLVTGKETQYF. As DNA, the CDR3 is TGTGCCAGCAGCTTGGTGACAGGGAAAGAGACCCAGTACTTC.